This T cell receptor (beta chain) was found in a study of T cell responses to AZD1222 COVID-19 vaccine. At the level of the study: It was second doses at about 4 or about 12 weeks that were pooled.

V was shortened by 6 bases and J by 1 base, with 9 bases between the two germline ends. This CDR3 has 13 residues. In the case of this clone: Its cognate antigen is unknown.

The assay was immunoSEQ multiplex PCR, and TCRdb's table has in-frame clones only and misses some. The sample consists of 150,000 or so clones, 92% of them appearing once. Findings of the study overall: Among AZD1222 vaccinees, only five or six were seropositive at baseline. Spike-specific TCRs gained breadth and depth after people received two AZD1222 doses.

The TCR originated in an adult in good health. The specimen comprised peripheral blood, sampled on day 0 of AZD1222 vaccination. The rearrangement uses TRBV12-3 or TRBV12-4 and TRBJ2-5; no definite D call. In DNA form, the CDR3 reads TGTGCCAGCAGCGTCAGTCGCCAAGAGACCCAGTACTTC. Amino acids: CASSVSRQETQYF.